The sequence of this T cell receptor (beta chain) was determined in a study of glioma-infiltrating T cells after dendritic cell vaccination. Concerning this clone: At one of its ends the junction is not consistent with the germline gene, which may arise from a read error.

Time point described: after dendritic cell vaccination, including at tumor progression/relapse. Measured with immunoSEQ multiplex PCR; TCRdb has only the in-frame clones, and not every one. There are fewer than 75,000 clones in the sample; more than 75% occur only once, and 9% lies in the top ten. Germline CDR1 reads SSHAT; CDR2 reads FNYEAQ (reference sequence). The CDR3 loop spans 15 amino acids. The sample consisted of blood, taken after dendritic cell vaccination. V usage is TRBV7-7 and J usage is TRBJ2-5; TRBD1 agrees at 7 bases. The sequence came from a human donor with glioblastoma. This chain's CDR3 is CASSLGRTGQETQYF. CDR3 DNA: TGTGCTAGCAGCTTGGGACGGACAGGTCAAGAGACCCAGTACTTC.